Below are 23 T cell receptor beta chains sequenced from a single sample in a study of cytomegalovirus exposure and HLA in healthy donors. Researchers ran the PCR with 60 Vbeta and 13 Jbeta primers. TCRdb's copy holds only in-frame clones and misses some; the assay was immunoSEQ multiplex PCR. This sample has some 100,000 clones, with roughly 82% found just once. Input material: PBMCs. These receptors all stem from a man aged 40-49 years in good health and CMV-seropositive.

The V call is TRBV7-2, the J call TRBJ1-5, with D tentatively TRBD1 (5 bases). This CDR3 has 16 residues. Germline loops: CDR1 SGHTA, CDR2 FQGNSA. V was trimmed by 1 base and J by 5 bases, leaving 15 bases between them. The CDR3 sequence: CASSLEETVFDQPQHF. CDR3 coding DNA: TGTGCCAGCAGCTTAGAGGAGACAGTTTTTGATCAGCCCCAGCATTTT.

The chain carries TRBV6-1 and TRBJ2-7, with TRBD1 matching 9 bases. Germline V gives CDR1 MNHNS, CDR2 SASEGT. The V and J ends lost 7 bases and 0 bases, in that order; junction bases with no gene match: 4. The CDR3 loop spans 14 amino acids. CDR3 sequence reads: CASTPTGGSYEQYF. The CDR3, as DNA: TGTGCCAGCACTCCGACAGGGGGCTCCTACGAGCAGTACTTC.

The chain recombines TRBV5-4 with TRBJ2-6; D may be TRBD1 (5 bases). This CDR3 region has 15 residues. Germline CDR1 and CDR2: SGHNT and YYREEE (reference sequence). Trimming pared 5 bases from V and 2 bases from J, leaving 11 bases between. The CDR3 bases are TGTGCCAGCAGGCCGCAGGGTACTGGGGCCAACGTCCTGACTTTC. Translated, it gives CASRPQGTGANVLTF.

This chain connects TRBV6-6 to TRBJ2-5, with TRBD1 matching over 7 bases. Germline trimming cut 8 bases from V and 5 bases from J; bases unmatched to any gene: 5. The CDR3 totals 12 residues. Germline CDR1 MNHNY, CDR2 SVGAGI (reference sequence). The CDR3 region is CASRDSMETQYF. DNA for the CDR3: TGTGCCAGCCGGGACAGTATGGAGACCCAGTACTTC.

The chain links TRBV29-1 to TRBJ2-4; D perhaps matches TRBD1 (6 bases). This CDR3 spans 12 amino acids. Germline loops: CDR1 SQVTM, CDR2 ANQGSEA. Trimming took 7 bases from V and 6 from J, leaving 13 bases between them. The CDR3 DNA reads TGCAGCGCCGAAGGGGACATAAACATTCAGTACTTC. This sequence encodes CSAEGDINIQYF.

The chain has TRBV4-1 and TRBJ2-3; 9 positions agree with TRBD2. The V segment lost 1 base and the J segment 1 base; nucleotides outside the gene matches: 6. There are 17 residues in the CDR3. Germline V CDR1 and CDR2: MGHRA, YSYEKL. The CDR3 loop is CASSQVDSSGGTDTQYF. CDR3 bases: TGCGCCAGCAGCCAAGTGGATTCTAGCGGGGGCACAGATACGCAGTATTTT.

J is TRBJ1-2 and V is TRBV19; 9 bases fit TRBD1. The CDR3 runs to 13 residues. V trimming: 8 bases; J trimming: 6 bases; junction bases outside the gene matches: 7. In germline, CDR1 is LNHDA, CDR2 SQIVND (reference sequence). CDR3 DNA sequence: TGTGCCAGTCGAGGGACAGGGCTAGATGGCTACACCTTC. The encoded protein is CASRGTGLDGYTF.

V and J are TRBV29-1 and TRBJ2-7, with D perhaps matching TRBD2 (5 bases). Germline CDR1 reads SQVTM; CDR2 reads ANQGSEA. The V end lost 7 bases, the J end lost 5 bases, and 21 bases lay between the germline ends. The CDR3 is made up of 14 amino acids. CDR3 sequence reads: CSGQAGGRFDEQYF. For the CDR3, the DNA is TGCAGCGGCCAAGCAGGAGGTCGATTCGACGAGCAGTACTTC.

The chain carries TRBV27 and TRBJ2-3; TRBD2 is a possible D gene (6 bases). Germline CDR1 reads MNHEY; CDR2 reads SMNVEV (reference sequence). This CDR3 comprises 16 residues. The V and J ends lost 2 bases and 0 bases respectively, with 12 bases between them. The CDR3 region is CASSLRAGLSTDTQYF. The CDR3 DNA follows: TGTGCCAGCAGTTTACGCGCGGGACTTAGCACAGATACGCAGTATTTT.

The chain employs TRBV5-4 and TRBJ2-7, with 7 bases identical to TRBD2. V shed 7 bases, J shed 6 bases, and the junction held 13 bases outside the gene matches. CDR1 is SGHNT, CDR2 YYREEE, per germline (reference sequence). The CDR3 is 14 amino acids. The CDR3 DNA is TGTGCCAGCCACAGCGGGAAGCAGCTCGGCGAGCAGTACTTC. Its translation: CASHSGKQLGEQYF. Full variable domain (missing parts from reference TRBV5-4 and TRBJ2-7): ETGVTQSPTHLIKTRGQQVTLRCSSQSGHNTVSWYQQALGQGPQFIFQYYREEENGRGNFPPRFSGLQFPNYSSELNVNALELDDSALYLCASHSGKQLGEQYFGPGTRLTVT.

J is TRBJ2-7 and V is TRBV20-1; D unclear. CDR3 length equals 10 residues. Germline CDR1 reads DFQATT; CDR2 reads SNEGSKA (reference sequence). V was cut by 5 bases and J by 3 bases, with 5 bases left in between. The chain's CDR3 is CSAADYEQYF. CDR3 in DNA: TGCAGTGCTGCAGACTACGAGCAGTACTTC.

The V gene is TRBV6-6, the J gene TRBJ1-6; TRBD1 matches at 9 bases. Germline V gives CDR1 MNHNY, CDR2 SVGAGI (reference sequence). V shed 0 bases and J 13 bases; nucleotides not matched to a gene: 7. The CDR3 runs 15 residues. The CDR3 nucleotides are TGTGCCAGCAGTTACTCGGGACAGGGAACCTCCCCCCTCCACTTT. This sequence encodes CASSYSGQGTSPLHF.

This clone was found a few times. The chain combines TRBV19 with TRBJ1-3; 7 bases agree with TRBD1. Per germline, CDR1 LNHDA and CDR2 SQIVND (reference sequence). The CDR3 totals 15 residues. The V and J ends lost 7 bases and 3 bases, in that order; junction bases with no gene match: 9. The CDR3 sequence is CASIGGGLDGNTIYF. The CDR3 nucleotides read TGTGCCAGTATCGGAGGGGGCCTGGATGGAAACACCATATATTTT.

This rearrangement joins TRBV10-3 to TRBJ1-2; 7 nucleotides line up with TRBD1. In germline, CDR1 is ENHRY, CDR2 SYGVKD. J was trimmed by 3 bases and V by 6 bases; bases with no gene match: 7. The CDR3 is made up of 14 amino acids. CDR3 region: CAISPFGTDYGYTF. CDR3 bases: TGTGCCATCAGCCCTTTCGGGACAGACTATGGCTACACCTTC.

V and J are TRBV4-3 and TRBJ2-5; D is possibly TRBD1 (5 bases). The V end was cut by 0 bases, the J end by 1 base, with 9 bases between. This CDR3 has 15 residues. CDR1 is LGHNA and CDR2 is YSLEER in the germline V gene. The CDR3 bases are TGCGCCAGCAGCCAAGATCCGACAGCCCAAGAGACCCAGTACTTC. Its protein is CASSQDPTAQETQYF.

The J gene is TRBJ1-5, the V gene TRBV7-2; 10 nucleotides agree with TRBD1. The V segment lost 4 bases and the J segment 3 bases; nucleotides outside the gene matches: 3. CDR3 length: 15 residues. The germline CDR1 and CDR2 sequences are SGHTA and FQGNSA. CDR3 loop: CASSSGTGVNQPQHF. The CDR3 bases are TGTGCCAGCAGCTCCGGGACAGGGGTCAATCAGCCCCAGCATTTT. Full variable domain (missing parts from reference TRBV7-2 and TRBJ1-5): GAGVSQSPSNKVTEKGKDVELRCDPISGHTALYWYRQSLGQGLEFLIYFQGNSAPDKSGLPSDRFSAERTGGSVSTLTIQRTQQEDSAVYLCASSSGTGVNQPQHFGDGTRLSIL.

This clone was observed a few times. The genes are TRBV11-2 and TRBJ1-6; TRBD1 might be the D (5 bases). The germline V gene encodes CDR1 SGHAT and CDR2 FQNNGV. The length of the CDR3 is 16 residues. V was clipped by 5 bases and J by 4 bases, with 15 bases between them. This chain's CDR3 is CASSPPGGLYNSPLHF. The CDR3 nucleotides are TGTGCCAGCAGCCCACCCGGGGGACTATATAATTCACCCCTCCACTTT. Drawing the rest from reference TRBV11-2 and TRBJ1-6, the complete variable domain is EAGVAQSPRYKIIEKRQSVAFWCNPISGHATLYWYQQILGQGPKLLIQFQNNGVVDDSQLPKDRFSAERLKGVDSTLKIQPAKLEDSAVYLCASSPPGGLYNSPLHFGNGTRLTVT.

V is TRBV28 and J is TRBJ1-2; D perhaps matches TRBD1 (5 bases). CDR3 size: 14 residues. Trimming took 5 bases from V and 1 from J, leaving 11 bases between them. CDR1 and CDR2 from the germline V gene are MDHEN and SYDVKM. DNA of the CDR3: TGTGCCAGCAGTACCTTGGGGGGTAACTATGGCTACACCTTC. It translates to CASSTLGGNYGYTF.

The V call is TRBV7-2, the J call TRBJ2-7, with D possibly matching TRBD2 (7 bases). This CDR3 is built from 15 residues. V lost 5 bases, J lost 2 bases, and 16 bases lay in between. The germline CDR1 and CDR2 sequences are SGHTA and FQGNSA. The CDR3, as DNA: TGTGCCAGCAGCCCTCAAAGGGGGGGAGCCTACGAGCAGTACTTC. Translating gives CASSPQRGGAYEQYF.

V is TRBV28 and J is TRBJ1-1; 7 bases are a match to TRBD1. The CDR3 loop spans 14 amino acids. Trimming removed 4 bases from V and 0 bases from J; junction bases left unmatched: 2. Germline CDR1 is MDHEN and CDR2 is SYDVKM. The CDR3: CASSSQGMNTEAFF. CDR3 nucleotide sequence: TGTGCCAGCAGTTCACAGGGGATGAACACTGAAGCTTTCTTT. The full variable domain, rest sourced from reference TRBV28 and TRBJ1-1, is DVKVTQSSRYLVKRTGEKVFLECVQDMDHENMFWYRQDPGLGLRLIYFSYDVKMKEKGDIPEGYSVSREKKERFSLILESASTNQTSMYLCASSSQGMNTEAFFGQGTRLTVV.

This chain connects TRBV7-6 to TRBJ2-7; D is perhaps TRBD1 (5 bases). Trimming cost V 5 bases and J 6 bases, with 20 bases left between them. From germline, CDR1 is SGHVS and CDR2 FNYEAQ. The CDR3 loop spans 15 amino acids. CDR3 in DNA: TGTGCCAGCAGCCTCCAAAAGGGGCCGGGCAGCGAGCAGTACTTC. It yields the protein CASSLQKGPGSEQYF.

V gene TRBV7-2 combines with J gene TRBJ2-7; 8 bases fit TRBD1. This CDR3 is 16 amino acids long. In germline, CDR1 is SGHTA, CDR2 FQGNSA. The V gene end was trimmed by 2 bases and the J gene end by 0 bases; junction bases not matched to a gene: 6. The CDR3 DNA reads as TGTGCCAGCAGCTTATCCCCCAGGGGGCCCTCCTACGAGCAGTACTTC. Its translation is CASSLSPRGPSYEQYF.

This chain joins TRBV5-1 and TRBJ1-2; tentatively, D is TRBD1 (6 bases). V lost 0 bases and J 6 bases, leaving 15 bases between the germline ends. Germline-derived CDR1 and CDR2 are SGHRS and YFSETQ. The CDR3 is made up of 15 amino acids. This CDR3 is CASSLEMRTAHGYTF. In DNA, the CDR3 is TGCGCCAGCAGCTTGGAGATGAGGACAGCTCATGGCTACACCTTC.